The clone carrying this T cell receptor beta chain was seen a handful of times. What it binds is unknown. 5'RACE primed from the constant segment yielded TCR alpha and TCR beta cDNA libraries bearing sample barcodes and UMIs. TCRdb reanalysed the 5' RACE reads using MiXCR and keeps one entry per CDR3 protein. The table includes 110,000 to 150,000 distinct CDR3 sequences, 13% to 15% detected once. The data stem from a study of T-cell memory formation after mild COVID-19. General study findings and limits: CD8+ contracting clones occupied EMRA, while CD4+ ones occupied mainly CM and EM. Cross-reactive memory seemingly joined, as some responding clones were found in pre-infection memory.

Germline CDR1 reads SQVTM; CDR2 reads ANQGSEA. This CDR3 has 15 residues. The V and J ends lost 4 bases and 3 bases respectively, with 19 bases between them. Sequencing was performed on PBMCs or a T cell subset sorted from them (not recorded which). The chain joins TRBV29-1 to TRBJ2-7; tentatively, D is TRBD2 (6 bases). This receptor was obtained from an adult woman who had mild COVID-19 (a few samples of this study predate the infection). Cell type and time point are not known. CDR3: CSVVNVLADYYEQYF. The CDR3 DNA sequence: TGCAGCGTTGTTAATGTCTTAGCGGACTACTACGAGCAGTACTTC.